The 28 T cell receptor beta chains below all came from one sample that was sequenced in a study of T cell responses to AZD1222 COVID-19 vaccine. Sequencing used immunoSEQ multiplex PCR; TCRdb keeps in-frame clones, though not all of them. The table shows 130,000 or so clones, with about nine tenths occurring only once. This sample comprised peripheral blood, obtained 28 days after the second dose of the MenACWY control vaccine. The receptor source for this set is an adult who received the MenACWY meningococcal vaccine as a control.

J is TRBJ1-3 and V is TRBV24-1; no clear D. The CDR3 has 15 amino acids. CDR1 KGHDR and CDR2 SFDVKD come from the germline V gene. The V and J ends lost 5 bases and 1 base respectively, with 11 bases between them. CDR3 sequence reads: CATSGGVSSGNTIYF. DNA for the CDR3: TGTGCCACCAGTGGTGGAGTTTCTTCTGGAAACACCATATATTTT.

The CDR3 loop reads CASSLGQASEAFF. In DNA form, the CDR3 reads TGCGCCAGCAGCTTGGGACAGGCGAGTGAAGCTTTCTTT. This chain uses TRBV5-1 with TRBJ1-1; TRBD1 is a possible D gene (6 bases). This CDR3 region has 13 residues. Germline V gene lookup returns CDR1 SGHRS and CDR2 YFSETQ. V was clipped by 0 bases and J by 7 bases, with 10 bases between them.

The chain recombines TRBV7-2 with TRBJ2-7; 8 bases agree with TRBD2. The CDR3 has 14 amino acids. The germline CDR1 and CDR2 sequences are SGHTA and FQGNSA. The junction had 4 bases not matched to a gene; V was cut back by 1 base and J by 5 bases. The CDR3 reads CASSLVSGGDEQYV. Written as DNA, the CDR3 is TGTGCCAGCAGCTTAGTCTCGGGAGGGGACGAGCAGTACGTC.

This clone turned up a few times. The DNA for the CDR3 is TGTGCCAGCAGCTTTCTGACAGGGATGAACACTGAAGCTTTCTTT. This codes for CASSFLTGMNTEAFF. This chain connects TRBV27 to TRBJ1-1; 7 nucleotides align to TRBD1. CDR1 is MNHEY, CDR2 SMNVEV, per germline (reference sequence). With V trimmed by 6 bases and J by 0 bases, 7 bases remained unmatched. CDR3 length equals 15 residues.

The rearrangement uses TRBV7-6 and TRBJ2-7; 8 bases fit TRBD2. This CDR3 comprises 15 residues. V lost 3 bases to trimming and J lost 3 bases; unmatched junction nucleotides: 7. CDR1 and CDR2 (germline): SGHVS, FNYEAQ. CDR3 protein: CASSLESGGYYEQYV. The DNA for the CDR3 is TGTGCCAGCAGCTTGGAGAGCGGGGGCTACTACGAGCAGTACGTC.

V usage is TRBV19 and J usage is TRBJ2-1, with D tentatively TRBD1 (5 bases). V lost 10 bases and J lost 3, with 10 bases in between. Germline-derived CDR1 and CDR2 are LNHDA and SQIVND (reference sequence). The CDR3 is made up of 12 amino acids. CDR3 residues: CATQQGYNEQFF. The CDR3 nucleotides are TGTGCCACGCAGCAGGGCTACAATGAGCAGTTCTTC.

The gene calls are TRBV5-4 and TRBJ1-6, with a weak D call TRBD1 (6 bases). The CDR3 runs to 15 residues. V lost 1 base, J lost 7 bases, and 12 bases lay in between. Germline CDR1 and CDR2: SGHNT and YYREEE (reference sequence). CDR3 nucleotides: TGTGCCAGCAGCTTGTCCGGGGGCGGGAATTCACCCCTCCACTTT. Translating gives CASSLSGGGNSPLHF.

The rearrangement uses TRBV14 and TRBJ1-2, with TRBD1 matching over 10 bases. The V and J ends lost 1 base and 2 bases, in that order; junction bases with no gene match: 1. Germline V lookup: CDR1 SGHDN, CDR2 FVKESK. The CDR3 is made up of 15 amino acids. The CDR3 sequence is CASSQGDRGNYGYTF. As DNA, the CDR3 is TGTGCCAGCAGCCAAGGGGACAGGGGAAACTATGGCTACACCTTC.

V usage is TRBV28 and J usage is TRBJ2-1; D is ambiguous. The CDR3 length is 13 residues. V shed 2 bases and J shed 4 bases, with 6 bases lying between them. In germline, CDR1 is MDHEN, CDR2 SYDVKM. CDR3 sequence reads: CASSLTVYNEQFF. The CDR3 DNA sequence: TGTGCCAGCAGTTTAACAGTTTACAATGAGCAGTTCTTC.

This chain joins TRBV29-1 and TRBJ2-5; D not certain. The V end was cut by 4 bases, the J end by 1 base, with 7 bases between. The CDR3 totals 12 residues. Germline CDR1 is SQVTM and CDR2 is ANQGSEA. This CDR3 is CSVVGFQETQYF. CDR3 in DNA: TGCAGCGTTGTGGGATTCCAAGAGACCCAGTACTTC. The full variable domain, in which reference TRBV29-1 and TRBJ2-5 provide the parts outside the CDR3, is SAVISQKPSRDICQRGTSLTIQCQVDSQVTMMFWYRQQPGQSLTLIATANQGSEATYESGFVIDKFPISRPNLTFSTLTVSNMSPEDSSIYLCSVVGFQETQYFGPGTRLLVL.

The gene calls are TRBV27 and TRBJ1-4; 11 bases agree with TRBD1. The germline V gene has CDR1 MNHEY and CDR2 SMNVEV (reference sequence). V was clipped by 5 bases and J by 1 base; unmatched bases: 9. CDR3 length: 18 residues. The CDR3 DNA follows: TGTGCCAGCAGTCCATCCGGGACAGGGGGGGGAACTAATGAAAAACTGTTTTTT. This codes for CASSPSGTGGGTNEKLFF. The whole variable domain, remainder taken from reference TRBV27 and TRBJ1-4, is EAQVTQNPRYLITVTGKKLTVTCSQNMNHEYMSWYRQDPGLGLRQIYYSMNVEVTDKGDVPEGYKVSRKEKRNFPLILESPSPNQTSLYFCASSPSGTGGGTNEKLFFGSGTQLSVL.

The genes are TRBV18 and TRBJ2-5, with D uncertain. This CDR3 is 13 amino acids long. The V end was cut by 3 bases, the J end by 1 base, with 6 bases between. Germline values: CDR1 KGHSH, CDR2 LQKENI. The CDR3 sequence is CASSPGSQETQYF. In nucleotides, the CDR3 is TGTGCCAGCTCACCCGGATCCCAAGAGACCCAGTACTTC.

CDR3 residues: CAAQRTTAPYEQYV. The CDR3 DNA reads as TGTGCCGCCCAAAGGACGACGGCCCCCTACGAGCAGTACGTC. The rearrangement links TRBV6-5 to TRBJ2-7; D ambiguous. Germline V CDR1 and CDR2: MNHEY, SVGAGI. The CDR3 runs to 14 residues. Between the trimmed V and J ends, which lost 11 bases and 2 bases, there was a span of 19 bases.

V usage is TRBV18 and J usage is TRBJ2-5, with 8 bases matching TRBD2. V gave up 4 bases and J gave up 3 bases; unmatched junction bases: 10. Germline CDR1 and CDR2: KGHSH and LQKENI. The CDR3 covers 16 residues. The DNA for the CDR3 is TGTGCCAGCTCACAATCCGGGACTAGGGGGGAAGAGACCCAGTACTTC. The encoded protein is CASSQSGTRGEETQYF.

This clone rates as medium-sized. The J gene is TRBJ1-1, the V gene TRBV19; D call uncertain. V lost 8 bases, J lost 0 bases, and 10 bases lay in between. Looked up from germline, CDR1 is LNHDA and CDR2 is SQIVND (reference sequence). The length of the CDR3 is 13 residues. The CDR3 reads CASAGNMNTEAFF. In DNA form, the CDR3 reads TGTGCCAGTGCCGGAAATATGAACACTGAAGCTTTCTTT.

The rearrangement uses TRBV2 and TRBJ2-3, with D perhaps being TRBD1 or TRBD2 (5 bases each). CDR3 length equals 14 residues. CDR1 is SNHLY and CDR2 is FYNNEI in the germline V gene. Trimming removed 6 bases from V and 2 bases from J, with 12 bases in between. CDR3 residues: CASRRTGTTDTQYF. The DNA for the CDR3 is TGTGCCAGCAGACGGACTGGGACCACAGATACGCAGTATTTT.

The CDR3 spells CASSPGLEKLFF. Here the CDR3 DNA reads TGTGCCAGCAGCCCGGGGCTTGAAAAACTGTTTTTT. The chain links TRBV11-1 to TRBJ1-4, with a tentative D call TRBD1 (5 bases). The CDR3 covers 12 residues. Per the germline V gene, CDR1 is SGHAT and CDR2 is FQDESV (reference sequence). V gave up 5 bases and J gave up 7 bases, with 8 bases separating them.

The chain couples TRBV12-5 to TRBJ2-7; 7 nucleotides line up with TRBD1. V trimming: 7 bases; J trimming: 3 bases; junction bases outside the gene matches: 21. CDR1 is LGHNT and CDR2 is FRNRAP in the germline V gene. This CDR3 is built from 18 residues. CDR3 coding DNA: TGTGCTAGTGTCTTCACCCCCCCGGAAAGGGGGCGCATCTACGAGCAGTACGTC. Residues: CASVFTPPERGRIYEQYV.

The chain couples TRBV29-1 to TRBJ2-1; unclear D gene. Trimming removed 0 bases from V and 0 bases from J, with 9 bases in between. This CDR3 is built from 15 residues. Germline CDR1 and CDR2: SQVTM and ANQGSEA. The CDR3 reads CSVEEMADSYNEQFF. CDR3 DNA: TGCAGCGTTGAAGAGATGGCGGACTCCTACAATGAGCAGTTCTTC.

This chain connects TRBV27 to TRBJ2-7, with 7 bases lining up with TRBD1. Germline CDR1 is MNHEY and CDR2 is SMNVEV (reference sequence). V dropped 3 bases and J dropped 3; count of bases not matched to a gene: 14. The CDR3 totals 17 residues. CDR3 coding DNA: TGTGCCAGCAGTTTTAGGACAGGCCCTATCCAACTCTACGAGCAGTACGTC. Translated: CASSFRTGPIQLYEQYV.

This chain links TRBV6-2 or TRBV6-3 with TRBJ2-1; 8 nucleotides line up with TRBD1. The CDR3 has 17 amino acids. Per the germline V gene, CDR1 is MNHEY and CDR2 is SVGEGT. The V and J ends lost 6 bases and 3 bases, in that order; junction bases with no gene match: 13. The CDR3 region is CASSYSLDRVHYNEQFF. CDR3 nucleotide sequence: TGTGCCAGCAGCTATAGTTTGGACAGGGTTCACTACAATGAGCAGTTCTTC.

V is TRBV18 and J is TRBJ2-5; a weak D match, TRBD1 (5 bases). The CDR3 covers 13 residues. V was shortened by 6 bases and J by 1 base, with 9 bases between the two germline ends. CDR1 and CDR2 from the germline V gene are KGHSH and LQKENI. The CDR3 loop is CASSGQIQETQYF. CDR3 coding DNA: TGTGCCAGCTCCGGACAAATCCAAGAGACCCAGTACTTC. Looking up the rest from reference TRBV18 and TRBJ2-5 gives the full variable domain: NAGVMQNPRHLVRRRGQEARLRCSPMKGHSHVYWYRQLPEEGLKFMVYLQKENIIDESGMPKERFSAEFPKEGPSILRIQQVVRGDSAAYFCASSGQIQETQYFGPGTRLLVL.

The chain joins TRBV18 to TRBJ2-7; 13 nucleotides align to TRBD2. The CDR3 runs 15 residues. V lost 2 bases and J lost 7; bases outside the gene matches: 5. The V gene's germline CDR1 is KGHSH and CDR2 LQKENI. The CDR3 is CASSPGTSGMGEQYF. CDR3 DNA sequence: TGTGCCAGCTCACCAGGGACTAGCGGGATGGGTGAGCAGTACTTC.

The chain is built from TRBV19 and TRBJ2-2, with D maybe TRBD1 (6 bases). The germline CDR1 and CDR2 sequences are LNHDA and SQIVND (reference sequence). The CDR3 is made up of 16 amino acids. Trimming removed 7 bases at V and 1 base at J, with 16 bases between. The CDR3 reads CASTDVGTLNTGELFF. DNA for the CDR3: TGTGCCAGTACTGACGTAGGGACATTGAACACCGGGGAGCTGTTTTTT.

V is TRBV6-5 and J is TRBJ1-2, with 7 bases that match TRBD1. Trimming at V came to 5 bases and at J to 6 bases, leaving 3 bases not matched to a gene. The CDR3 consists of 12 residues. CDR1 MNHEY and CDR2 SVGAGI come from the germline V gene. CDR3: CASSPTGHGYTF. The CDR3 nucleotides read TGTGCCAGCAGTCCGACAGGGCATGGCTACACCTTC.

The chain joins TRBV3-1 (or the pseudogene TRBV3-2) to TRBJ2-1, with 16 positions matching TRBD2. Germline CDR1 LGHDT, CDR2 YNNKEL (reference sequence). CDR3 length equals 21 residues. Unmatched junction bases numbered 19, after V lost 3 bases and J lost 8 bases. CDR3 in amino acids: CASSHQELGTSGREVSDEQFF. CDR3 bases: TGTGCCAGCAGCCATCAGGAGTTGGGGACTAGCGGGAGGGAGGTCTCCGATGAGCAGTTCTTC.

The J gene is TRBJ2-7, the V gene TRBV2; 7 bases match TRBD1. Germline trimming cut 5 bases from V and 1 base from J; bases unmatched to any gene: 2. CDR1 and CDR2 from the germline V gene are SNHLY and FYNNEI. CDR3 length equals 13 residues. The CDR3 nucleotides read TGTGCCAGCAGTTGGGACAGATCCTACGAGCAGTACGTC. Residues: CASSWDRSYEQYV.

The chain joins TRBV2 to TRBJ1-5; 7 bases align to TRBD1. Per germline, CDR1 SNHLY and CDR2 FYNNEI. The CDR3 covers 16 residues. After removal of 6 bases from V and 0 bases from J, the junction contained 8 bases not matched to a gene. Here the CDR3 reads CASSGQALPSNQPQHF. The CDR3 bases are TGTGCCAGCAGCGGACAGGCTCTTCCTAGCAATCAGCCCCAGCATTTT.